This T cell receptor (beta chain) was sequenced in a study of PD-L1 blockade in urothelial cancer. Findings and caveats of the study: Clonality of blood TCR below the median before treatment predicted better survival.

Germline lookup yields CDR1 SGHRS and CDR2 YFSETQ. V was pared by 2 bases and J by 0 bases, with 21 bases between. The CDR3 consists of 18 residues. Notes on this clone: Its antigen is undetermined.

Profiled with immunoSEQ multiplex PCR; TCRdb holds only in-frame clones, not every one. Of about 100,000 clones listed, approximately 86% are singletons. The specimen comprised PBMCs, sampled around atezolizumab (anti-PD-L1) treatment. The sequence was collected from a man between 50 and 59 years old with urothelial cancer. This sequence joins TRBV5-1 and TRBJ2-7; D gene ambiguous. The CDR3 protein is CASSFYSSGGASSYEQYF. For the CDR3, the DNA is TGCGCCAGCAGCTTCTACTCCTCCGGCGGCGCGAGCTCCTACGAGCAGTACTTC.